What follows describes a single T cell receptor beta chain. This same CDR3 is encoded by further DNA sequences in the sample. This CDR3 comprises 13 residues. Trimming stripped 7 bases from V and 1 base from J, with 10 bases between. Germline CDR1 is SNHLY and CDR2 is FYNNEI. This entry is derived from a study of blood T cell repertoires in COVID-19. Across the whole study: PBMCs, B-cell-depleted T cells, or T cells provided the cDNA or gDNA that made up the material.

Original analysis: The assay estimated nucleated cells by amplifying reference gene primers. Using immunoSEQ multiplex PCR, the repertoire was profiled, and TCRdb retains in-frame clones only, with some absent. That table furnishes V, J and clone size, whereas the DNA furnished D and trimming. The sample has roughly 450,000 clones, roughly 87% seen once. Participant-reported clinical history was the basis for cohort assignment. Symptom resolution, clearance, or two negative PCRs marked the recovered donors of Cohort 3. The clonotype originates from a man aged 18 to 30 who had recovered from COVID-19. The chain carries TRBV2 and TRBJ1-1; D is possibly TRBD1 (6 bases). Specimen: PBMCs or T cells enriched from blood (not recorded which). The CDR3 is CASTGQSNTEAFF. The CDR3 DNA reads TGTGCCAGCACGGGACAATCGAACACTGAAGCTTTCTTT.